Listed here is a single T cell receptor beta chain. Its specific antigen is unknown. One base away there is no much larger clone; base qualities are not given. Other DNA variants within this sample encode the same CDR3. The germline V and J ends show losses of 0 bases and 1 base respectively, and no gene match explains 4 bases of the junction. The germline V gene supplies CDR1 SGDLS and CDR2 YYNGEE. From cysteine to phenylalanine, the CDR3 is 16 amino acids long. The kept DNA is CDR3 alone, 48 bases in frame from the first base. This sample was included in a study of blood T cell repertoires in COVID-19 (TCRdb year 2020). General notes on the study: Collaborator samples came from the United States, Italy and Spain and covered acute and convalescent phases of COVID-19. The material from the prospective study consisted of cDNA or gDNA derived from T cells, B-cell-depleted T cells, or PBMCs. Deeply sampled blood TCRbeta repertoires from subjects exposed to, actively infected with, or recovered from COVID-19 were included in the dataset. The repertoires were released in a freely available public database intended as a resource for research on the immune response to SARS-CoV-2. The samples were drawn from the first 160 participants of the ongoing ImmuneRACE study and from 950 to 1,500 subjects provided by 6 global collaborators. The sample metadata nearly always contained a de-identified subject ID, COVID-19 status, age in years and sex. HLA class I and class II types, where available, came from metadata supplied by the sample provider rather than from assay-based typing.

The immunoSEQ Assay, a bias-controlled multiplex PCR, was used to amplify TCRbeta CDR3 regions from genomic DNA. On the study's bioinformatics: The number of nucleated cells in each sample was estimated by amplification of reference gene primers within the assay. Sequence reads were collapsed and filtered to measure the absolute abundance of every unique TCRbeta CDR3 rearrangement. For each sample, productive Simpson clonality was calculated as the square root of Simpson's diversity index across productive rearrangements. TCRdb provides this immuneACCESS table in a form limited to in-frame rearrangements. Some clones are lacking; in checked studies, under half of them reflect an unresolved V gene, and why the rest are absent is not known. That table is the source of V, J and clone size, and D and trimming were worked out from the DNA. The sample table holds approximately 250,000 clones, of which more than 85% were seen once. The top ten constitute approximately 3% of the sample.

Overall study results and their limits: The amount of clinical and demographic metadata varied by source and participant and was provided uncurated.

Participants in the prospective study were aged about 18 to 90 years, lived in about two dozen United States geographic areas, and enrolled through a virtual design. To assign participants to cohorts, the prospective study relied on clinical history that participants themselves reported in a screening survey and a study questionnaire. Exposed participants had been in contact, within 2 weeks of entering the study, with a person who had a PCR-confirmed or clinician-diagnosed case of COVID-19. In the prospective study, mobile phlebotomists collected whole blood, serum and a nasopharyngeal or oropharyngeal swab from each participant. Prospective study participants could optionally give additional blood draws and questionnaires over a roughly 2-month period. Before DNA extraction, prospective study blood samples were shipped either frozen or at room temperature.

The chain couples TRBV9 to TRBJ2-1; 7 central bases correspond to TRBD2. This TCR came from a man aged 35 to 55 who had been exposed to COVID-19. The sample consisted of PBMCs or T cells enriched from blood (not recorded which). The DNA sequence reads TGTGCCAGCAGCGTAGAGGGCGGGAGTTCCTACAATGAGCAGTTCTTC. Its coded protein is CASSVEGGSSYNEQFF.